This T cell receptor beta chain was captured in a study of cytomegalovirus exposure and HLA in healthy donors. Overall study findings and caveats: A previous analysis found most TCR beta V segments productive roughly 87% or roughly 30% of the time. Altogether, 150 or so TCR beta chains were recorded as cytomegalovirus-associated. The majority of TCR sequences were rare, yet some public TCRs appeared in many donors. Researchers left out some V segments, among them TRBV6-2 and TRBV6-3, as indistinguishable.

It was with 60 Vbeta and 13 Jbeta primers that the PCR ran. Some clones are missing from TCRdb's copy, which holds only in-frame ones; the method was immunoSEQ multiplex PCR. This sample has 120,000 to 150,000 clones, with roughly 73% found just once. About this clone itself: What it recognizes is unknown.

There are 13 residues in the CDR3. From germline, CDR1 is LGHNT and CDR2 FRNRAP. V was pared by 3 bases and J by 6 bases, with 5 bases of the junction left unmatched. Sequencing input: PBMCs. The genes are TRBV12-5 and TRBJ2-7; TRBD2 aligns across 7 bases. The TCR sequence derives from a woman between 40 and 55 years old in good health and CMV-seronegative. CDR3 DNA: TGTGCTAGTGGTTTCTCCCCGGGGGGCGAGCAGTACTTC. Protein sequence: CASGFSPGGEQYF.